The T cell receptor beta chain described here comes from a study of T cell responses to AZD1222 COVID-19 vaccine. Generated by immunoSEQ multiplex PCR, the TCRdb table keeps only in-frame clones and is missing some. The sample carries around 260,000 clones, more than 85% recorded once. Germline V CDR1 and CDR2: SGHNT, YYREEE (reference sequence). Trimming took 3 bases from V and 3 from J, leaving 15 bases between them. The CDR3 runs to 15 residues. The origin of this receptor is an adult in good health. The chain employs TRBV5-4 and TRBJ1-1, with D possibly TRBD1 on 5 matching bases. Sequenced material: peripheral blood, taken on day 0 of AZD1222 vaccination. In DNA, the CDR3 is TGTGCCAGCAGCTCCCGGGGCAGGGTGGACACTGAAGCTTTCTTT. The encoded protein is CASSSRGRVDTEAFF. Looking up the rest from reference TRBV5-4 and TRBJ1-1 gives the full variable domain: ETGVTQSPTHLIKTRGQQVTLRCSSQSGHNTVSWYQQALGQGPQFIFQYYREEENGRGNFPPRFSGLQFPNYSSELNVNALELDDSALYLCASSSRGRVDTEAFFGQGTRLTVV.